Here is one T cell receptor (beta chain) with its context. Antigen specificity is unknown. Autoimmune disease history or systemic immunosuppression meant exclusion. Here immunoSEQ multiplex PCR was the method, and the copy in TCRdb shows in-frame clones only, minus some. Of around 110,000 clones listed, roughly 90% are singletons. This CDR3 is 15 amino acids long. Germline loops: CDR1 MNHEY, CDR2 SVGAGI. V trimming: 6 bases; J trimming: 3 bases; junction bases outside the gene matches: 9. This sample is part of a study of OX40 agonist ivuxolimab in advanced cancers. Study information: Three patients had partial responses: one hepatocellular carcinoma, two cutaneous melanoma.

Study observations and caveats: Also present in some nonresponders was a low level of normalized T-cell clonal expansion.

The chain carries TRBV6-5 and TRBJ2-7; 9 bases match TRBD1. The specimen comprised CD4+ or CD8+ T cells sorted from blood, sampled in a trial of the OX40 agonist ivuxolimab. This TCR derives from an adult with an advanced solid tumor such as melanoma, head and neck, liver or kidney cancer. For the CDR3, the DNA is TGTGCCAGCAGGACAAGGGACAGGGCCTACTACGAGCAGTACTTC. Protein: CASRTRDRAYYEQYF.